These T cell receptor beta chains were read from a single sample in a study of T cells in localized non-small cell lung cancer. Using immunoSEQ multiplex PCR, the repertoire was profiled, and TCRdb retains in-frame clones only, with some absent. The sample includes 30,000 or so clones, approximately 90% seen only once; the top ten take 10%. Source: peripheral blood, taken before any cancer treatment. These receptors were obtained from a woman aged 35-75 years with stage I lung adenocarcinoma. CDR3s include the opening cysteine and the closing phenylalanine or tryptophan. Fields, in order: CDR3 protein, CDR3 DNA, V gene, clone size, D gene, J gene. The D gene is left open where the match is weak. Where a row states a size, it is once, few, many or the class of an expanded clone; other rows omit it.

cdr3_aa: CASSRDSSSGNTIYF
cdr3_nt: TGTGCCAGCAGCCGGGACAGCAGCTCTGGAAACACCATATATTTT
v_call: TRBV6-1
clone_size: once
d_call: TRBD1
j_call: TRBJ1-3

cdr3_aa: CASSFSRTNTEAFF
cdr3_nt: TGTGCCAGCAGCTTCAGTCGAACGAACACTGAAGCTTTCTTT
v_call: TRBV7-9
clone_size: -
d_call: -
j_call: TRBJ1-1

cdr3_aa: CASSPGTGNNYGYTF
cdr3_nt: TGTGCCAGCTCACCAGGGACAGGAAATAACTATGGCTACACCTTC
v_call: TRBV18
clone_size: -
d_call: TRBD1
j_call: TRBJ1-2

cdr3_aa: CASSPAQFRETQYF
cdr3_nt: TGCGCCAGCAGCCCGGCACAGTTTCGTGAGACCCAGTACTTC
v_call: TRBV5-1
clone_size: -
d_call: -
j_call: TRBJ2-5

cdr3_aa: CASSSPRGAVTQYF
cdr3_nt: TGTGCCAGCAGCTCTCCTAGGGGTGCGGTCACGCAGTATTTT
v_call: TRBV11-2
clone_size: -
d_call: -
j_call: TRBJ2-3

cdr3_aa: CSVNSGGSDTQYF
cdr3_nt: TGCAGCGTTAATAGCGGGGGCTCAGATACGCAGTATTTT
v_call: TRBV29-1
clone_size: -
d_call: TRBD2
j_call: TRBJ2-3

cdr3_aa: CASSPEGRGSYEQYF
cdr3_nt: TGTGCCAGCAGCCCTGAGGGGAGGGGGTCCTACGAGCAGTACTTC
v_call: TRBV28
clone_size: -
d_call: -
j_call: TRBJ2-7

cdr3_aa: CASSKHLSRANCNMNTEAFF
cdr3_nt: TGTGCCAGCAGCAAGCACTTGTCCCGCGCAAACTGTAACATGAACACTGAAGCTTTCTTT
v_call: TRBV21-1
clone_size: -
d_call: -
j_call: TRBJ1-1

cdr3_aa: CASSDSRGEHNQPQHF
cdr3_nt: TGTGCCAGCAGTGACTCGAGGGGTGAACACAATCAGCCCCAGCATTTT
v_call: TRBV6-4
clone_size: -
d_call: -
j_call: TRBJ1-5

cdr3_aa: CASRGQGYTEAFF
cdr3_nt: TGTGCCAGCAGAGGACAGGGCTACACTGAAGCTTTCTTT
v_call: TRBV6-5
clone_size: -
d_call: TRBD1
j_call: TRBJ1-1